This TCR beta chain was recorded in a study of OX40 agonist ivuxolimab in advanced cancers. Profiled with immunoSEQ multiplex PCR; TCRdb holds only in-frame clones, not every one. The sample contains under 85,000 clones, about 81% of which appear only once. Germline V gives CDR1 SGHAT, CDR2 FQNNGV. The CDR3 is 15 amino acids. V lost 1 base, J lost 1 base, and 1 base stayed unmatched. This material consisted of CD4+ or CD8+ T cells sorted from blood, taken in a trial of the OX40 agonist ivuxolimab. V and J are TRBV11-2 and TRBJ1-1; 9 nucleotides align to TRBD1. The receptor comes from an adult with an advanced solid tumor such as melanoma, head and neck, liver or kidney cancer. CDR3 DNA: TGTGCCAGCAGCTTAGTGGGACAGGGGAACACTGAAGCTTTCTTT. Translated, it gives CASSLVGQGNTEAFF.